This TCR beta chain emerged from a study of blood T cell repertoires in COVID-19. Turning to the study itself: T cells, B-cell-depleted T cells, or PBMCs provided the cDNA or gDNA that served as material.

Germline lookup yields CDR1 SGHRS and CDR2 YFSETQ. This CDR3 is 13 amino acids long. Trimming removed 4 bases from V and 4 bases from J; junction bases left unmatched: 4. Using immunoSEQ multiplex PCR, the repertoire was profiled, and TCRdb retains in-frame clones only, with some absent. Of about 150,000 clones in the sample, approximately 92% were seen once. The sample consisted of peripheral blood. The rearrangement links TRBV5-1 to TRBJ1-2, with TRBD1 identical over 7 bases. The receptor was derived from an older woman with active COVID-19. The CDR3 sequence is CASSRQGPYGYTF. The CDR3 DNA follows: TGCGCCAGCAGCCGACAGGGTCCCTATGGCTACACCTTC.